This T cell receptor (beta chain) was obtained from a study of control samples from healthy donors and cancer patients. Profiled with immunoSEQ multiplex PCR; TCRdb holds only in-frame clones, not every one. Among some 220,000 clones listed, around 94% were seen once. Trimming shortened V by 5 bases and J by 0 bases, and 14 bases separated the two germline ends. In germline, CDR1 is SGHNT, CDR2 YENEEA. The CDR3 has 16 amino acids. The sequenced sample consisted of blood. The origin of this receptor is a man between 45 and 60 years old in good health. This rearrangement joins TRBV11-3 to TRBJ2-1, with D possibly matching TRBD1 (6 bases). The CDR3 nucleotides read TGTGCCAGCAGCCCCCGACAGGAAACCTCCTACAATGAGCAGTTCTTC. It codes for CASSPRQETSYNEQFF.